The 25 T cell receptor beta chains listed next were all sequenced from one sample in a study of cytomegalovirus exposure and HLA in healthy donors. The primer mix had 60 Vbeta and 13 Jbeta primers. Only in-frame clones appear in the TCRdb table, and some are missing; sequencing was by immunoSEQ multiplex PCR. The sample contains under 130,000 clones, roughly an eighth of which appear only once. The sequencing input was PBMCs. Receptor source: a man aged 35 to 55 in good health and CMV-seropositive.

The table lists this clone with a few counts. The gene calls are TRBV6-5 and TRBJ2-1; D is unclear. CDR3 size: 15 residues. The germline V gene has CDR1 MNHEY and CDR2 SVGAGI. Trimming removed 0 bases at V and 2 bases at J, with 8 bases between. CDR3 region: CASSYSSVPYNEQFF. In DNA, the CDR3 is TGTGCCAGCAGTTACTCGAGTGTCCCCTACAATGAGCAGTTCTTC.

This clone showed up just a few times. The chain recombines TRBV28 with TRBJ2-5, with 8 bases lining up with TRBD2. Unmatched junction bases numbered 6, after V lost 5 bases and J lost 4 bases. Germline assignment: CDR1 MDHEN and CDR2 SYDVKM. This CDR3 is built from 14 residues. The CDR3 DNA reads as TGTGCCAGCAGTACGGGAGGGGTCAGAGAGACCCAGTACTTC. This encodes CASSTGGVRETQYF.

A few counts support this clone. The chain has TRBV6-5 and TRBJ1-3; no reliable D call. V dropped 5 bases and J dropped 0 bases, with 8 bases sitting between them. CDR3 size: 14 residues. Germline V lookup: CDR1 MNHEY, CDR2 SVGAGI. CDR3 region: CASSQAYSGNTIYF. The CDR3 DNA sequence: TGTGCCAGCAGTCAGGCGTACTCTGGAAACACCATATATTTT.

The gene calls are TRBV11-2 and TRBJ2-4; TRBD1 might be the D (5 bases). Germline assignment: CDR1 SGHAT and CDR2 FQNNGV. The CDR3 covers 15 residues. The V end was cut by 4 bases, the J end by 1 base, with 11 bases between. The CDR3 spells CASSSQGIAKNIQYF. CDR3 coding DNA: TGTGCCAGCAGCTCCCAGGGTATTGCCAAAAACATTCAGTACTTC.

This chain uses TRBV9 with TRBJ2-7; a possible D gene is TRBD2 (5 bases). With 4 bases removed from V and 3 bases from J, the gap between germline ends came to 11 bases. This CDR3 has 13 amino acids. The germline V gene has CDR1 SGDLS and CDR2 YYNGEE. This chain's CDR3 is CASSPSGNYEQYF. The CDR3 nucleotides read TGTGCCAGCAGCCCCTCGGGGAACTACGAGCAGTACTTC.

V gene TRBV12-5 combines with J gene TRBJ2-7; D might be TRBD2 (7 bases). CDR1 LGHNT and CDR2 FRNRAP come from the germline V gene. This CDR3 spans 14 amino acids. V was pared by 6 bases and J by 1 base, with 13 bases between. The CDR3 region is CASGPRGGSYEQYF. The CDR3 DNA is TGTGCTAGTGGCCCTAGGGGGGGGTCCTACGAGCAGTACTTC.

The genes are TRBV18 and TRBJ1-1; 7 bases map to TRBD1. The junction had 10 bases not matched to a gene; V was cut back by 4 bases and J by 5 bases. The length of the CDR3 is 15 residues. CDR1 is KGHSH and CDR2 is LQKENI in the germline V gene. The CDR3 coding sequence is TGTGCCAGCTCACAGTCCCCAGGGGGTCAAACTGAAGCTTTCTTT. This translates into CASSQSPGGQTEAFF.

A word on this clone: Compared with germline, one end of the junction differs, possibly owing to a read error. The chain joins TRBV15 to TRBJ2-7; 14 positions agree with TRBD2. Germline loops: CDR1 LNHNV, CDR2 YYDKDF (reference sequence). The CDR3 runs 17 residues. The CDR3 DNA is TGTGCCACCAGCGGCAGCCCGGGACTAGCGGGAGAAAGGGCTCGGGACTTC. Protein sequence: CATSGSPGLAGERARDF. Using reference TRBV15 and TRBJ2-7 for the parts outside the CDR3, the full variable domain is DAMVIQNPRYQVTQFGKPVTLSCSQTLNHNVMYWYQQKSSQAPKLLFHYYDKDFNNEADTPDNFQSRRPNTSFCFLDIRSPGLGDTAMYLCATSGSPGLAGERARDFGPGTRLTVT.

This clone was observed a handful of times. This chain links TRBV15 with TRBJ2-1, with 8 nucleotides matching TRBD2. Germline V lookup: CDR1 LNHNV, CDR2 YYDKDF (reference sequence). The V and J ends lost 3 bases and 0 bases, in that order; junction bases with no gene match: 4. This CDR3 spans 16 amino acids. The CDR3 nucleotides are TGTGCCACCAGCAGGGAACTAGCGGTCTCCTACAATGAGCAGTTCTTC. Its protein product is CATSRELAVSYNEQFF.

The gene calls are TRBV7-9 and TRBJ2-1; 11 bases are a match to TRBD2. The CDR3 spans 15 residues. V lost 1 base and J lost 9; bases outside the gene matches: 5. Germline assignment: CDR1 SEHNR and CDR2 FQNEAQ (reference sequence). The CDR3 region is CASSLGLSGRGEQFF. CDR3 nucleotide sequence: TGTGCCAGCAGCTTAGGCCTTAGCGGGAGGGGTGAGCAGTTCTTC.

The chain has TRBV11-2 and TRBJ2-3, with D unresolved. Germline V gene sequence: CDR1 SGHAT, CDR2 FQNNGV. The CDR3 contains 17 residues. V was pared by 6 bases and J by 0 bases, with 19 bases between. The CDR3 nucleotides read TGTGCCAGCAGTTCCCCCCCTGAGCGCCCTAGCACAGATACGCAGTATTTT. It translates to CASSSPPERPSTDTQYF.

The chain has TRBV27 and TRBJ2-7, with a possible D match to TRBD2 (6 bases). The V end was cut by 0 bases, the J end by 4 bases, with 16 bases between. The CDR3 is made up of 16 amino acids. Germline V lookup: CDR1 MNHEY, CDR2 SMNVEV (reference sequence). In DNA form, the CDR3 reads TGTGCCAGCAGTTTATCGAGCGGAGGGCCCCCTTACGAGCAGTACTTC. Its translation: CASSLSSGGPPYEQYF.

The chain employs TRBV20-1 and TRBJ1-1; no reliable D call. Trimming stripped 7 bases from V and 7 bases from J, with 7 bases between. This CDR3 spans 9 amino acids. Germline assignment: CDR1 DFQATT and CDR2 SNEGSKA (reference sequence). DNA for the CDR3: TGCAGTGTTATGTGTGAAGCTTTCTTT. Translating gives CSVMCEAFF.

This clone was seen only a few times. The gene calls are TRBV7-2 and TRBJ1-2; D is undetermined. CDR1 SGHTA and CDR2 FQGNSA come from the germline V gene. V was cut by 5 bases and J by 4 bases, with 11 bases left in between. CDR3 length equals 13 residues. CDR3 amino acids: CASSVTAAYGYTF. In DNA, the CDR3 is TGTGCCAGCAGCGTTACAGCGGCCTATGGCTACACCTTC.

The J gene is TRBJ2-3, the V gene TRBV10-1, with D maybe TRBD1 (5 bases). The CDR3 extends over 14 amino acids. Trimming took off 2 bases at V and 6 bases at J, with 12 bases between the two ends. The V gene's germline CDR1 is WNHNN and CDR2 SYGVQD (reference sequence). As DNA, the CDR3 is TGCGCCAGCAGTGAGGACAGTTCCTTGGATACGCAGTATTTT. Translated: CASSEDSSLDTQYF.

The CDR3 sequence is CASSQGSGSGADTQYF. CDR3 in DNA: TGCGCCAGCAGCCAAGGGAGCGGGAGTGGCGCAGATACGCAGTATTTT. The chain has TRBV4-3 and TRBJ2-3; 8 bases map to TRBD2. Germline-derived CDR1 and CDR2 are LGHNA and YSLEER. V lost 1 base and J lost 4; bases outside the gene matches: 7. The CDR3 has 16 residues.

In its sample, this clone was seen a few times. The chain uses TRBV20-1 and TRBJ2-7; maybe TRBD1 (5 bases). Germline V gene sequence: CDR1 DFQATT, CDR2 SNEGSKA (reference sequence). This CDR3 has 11 amino acids. Trimming stripped 6 bases from V and 4 bases from J, with 10 bases between. This chain's CDR3 is CSALDIYEQYF. CDR3 DNA: TGCAGTGCCCTGGACATTTACGAGCAGTACTTC.

The chain is built from TRBV4-1 and TRBJ1-5; tentatively, D is TRBD1 (5 bases). The ends were cut back, 0 bases at V and 6 bases at J, with 9 bases in the middle. The CDR3 is 14 residues long. Germline V CDR1 and CDR2: MGHRA, YSYEKL. The CDR3 is CASSQEERGQPQHF. The CDR3 region has the DNA TGCGCCAGCAGCCAAGAGGAAAGGGGTCAGCCCCAGCATTTT.

The chain has TRBV7-8 and TRBJ2-2; a weak D match, TRBD1 (5 bases). Trimming stripped 3 bases from V and 4 bases from J, with 12 bases between. The CDR3 consists of 15 residues. CDR1 is SGHVS, CDR2 FQNEAQ, per germline. The CDR3 here is CASSFAGSGTGELFF. CDR3 coding DNA: TGTGCCAGCAGCTTTGCAGGGTCGGGCACCGGGGAGCTGTTTTTT.

The rearrangement joins TRBV4-1 to TRBJ1-5, with a possible D match to TRBD1 (5 bases). The V and J ends lost 3 bases and 3 bases respectively, with 18 bases between them. Germline CDR1 reads MGHRA; CDR2 reads YSYEKL. CDR3 length: 17 residues. The CDR3 sequence is CASSQSFGGSVNQPQHF. In DNA, the CDR3 is TGCGCCAGCAGCCAGTCCTTTGGGGGGTCCGTCAATCAGCCCCAGCATTTT.

This clone was detected a few times. This chain connects TRBV4-3 to TRBJ1-1; the D gene is possibly TRBD1 (6 bases). V was shortened by 3 bases and J by 4 bases, with 12 bases between the two germline ends. Germline V gene sequence: CDR1 LGHNA, CDR2 YSLEER. The CDR3 runs 14 residues. CDR3 DNA: TGCGCCAGCAGCCATTTACAGGGTGGCACTGAAGCTTTCTTT. Its translation: CASSHLQGGTEAFF.

In its sample, this clone was seen a few times. This chain connects TRBV4-3 to TRBJ2-2, with TRBD2 matching 11 bases. This CDR3 is 16 amino acids long. The germline CDR1 and CDR2 sequences are LGHNA and YSLEER. The junction had 2 bases not matched to a gene; V was cut back by 4 bases and J by 1 base. CDR3 sequence reads: CASSPGTSGNTGELFF. In DNA form, the CDR3 reads TGCGCCAGCAGCCCGGGGACTAGCGGGAACACCGGGGAGCTGTTTTTT.

This clone was recorded once. V and J are TRBV19 and TRBJ1-5; D is undetermined. CDR3 length: 15 amino acids. Germline V gene lookup returns CDR1 LNHDA and CDR2 SQIVND (reference sequence). V gave up 2 bases and J gave up 1 base, with 9 bases separating them. The CDR3: CASSITGRSNQPQHF. The CDR3 bases are TGTGCCAGTAGTATAACCGGCAGGAGCAATCAGCCCCAGCATTTT.

This clone was counted only a few times. The chain recombines TRBV5-1 with TRBJ2-2; 9 bases agree with TRBD2. Germline CDR1 and CDR2: SGHRS and YFSETQ. After removal of 5 bases from V and 6 bases from J, the junction contained 8 bases not matched to a gene. This CDR3 is 15 amino acids long. The CDR3 protein is CASRALAGAPGELFF. The DNA for the CDR3 is TGCGCCAGCAGGGCGTTAGCGGGAGCCCCCGGGGAGCTGTTTTTT.

This chain joins TRBV7-2 and TRBJ2-1; TRBD1 agrees at 8 bases. This CDR3 is 17 amino acids long. V lost 6 bases, J lost 0 bases, and 10 bases stayed unmatched. Germline V gene sequence: CDR1 SGHTA, CDR2 FQGNSA. This CDR3 is CASRTGQGIISYNEQFF. The CDR3 nucleotides read TGTGCCAGCAGAACTGGACAGGGTATTATCTCCTACAATGAGCAGTTCTTC.